This T cell receptor beta chain derives from a study of blood T cell repertoires in COVID-19. Study details: Samples taken during acute and convalescent COVID-19 were collected in the United States, Italy and Spain. PBMCs, B-cell-depleted T cells, or T cells provided the cDNA or gDNA that made up the material.

In the study's own analysis: Reference gene primer amplification gave estimated nucleated cell counts. Measured with immunoSEQ multiplex PCR; TCRdb has only the in-frame clones, and not every one. The V and J calls and clone size come from that table; D and trimming were worked out from the DNA. The sample includes 120,000 to 150,000 clones, approximately 83% seen only once; the top ten take about 8%. V trimming: 2 bases; J trimming: 7 bases; junction bases outside the gene matches: 8. The germline V gene encodes CDR1 SGHTA and CDR2 FQGNSA. The CDR3 consists of 15 residues. The clonotype originates from a human donor in a cohort sampled during active COVID-19. The sequenced sample was peripheral blood. The chain employs TRBV7-2 and TRBJ2-1; 7 positions agree with TRBD1. In DNA, the CDR3 is TGTGCCAGCAGCTTAATAGGGGGCGTCTCGAATGAGCAGTTCTTC. This translates into CASSLIGGVSNEQFF.